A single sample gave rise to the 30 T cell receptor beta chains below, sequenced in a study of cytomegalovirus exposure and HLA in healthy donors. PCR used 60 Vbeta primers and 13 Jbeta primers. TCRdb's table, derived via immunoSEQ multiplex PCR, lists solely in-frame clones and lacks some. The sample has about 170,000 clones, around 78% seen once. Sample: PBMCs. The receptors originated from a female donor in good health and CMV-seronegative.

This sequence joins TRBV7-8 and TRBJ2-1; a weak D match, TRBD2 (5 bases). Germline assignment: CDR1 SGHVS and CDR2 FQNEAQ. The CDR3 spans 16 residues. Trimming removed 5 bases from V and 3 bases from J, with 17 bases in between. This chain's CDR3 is CASSPLGGLVYNEQFF. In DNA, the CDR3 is TGTGCCAGCAGCCCGCTCGGCGGGCTTGTCTACAATGAGCAGTTCTTC.

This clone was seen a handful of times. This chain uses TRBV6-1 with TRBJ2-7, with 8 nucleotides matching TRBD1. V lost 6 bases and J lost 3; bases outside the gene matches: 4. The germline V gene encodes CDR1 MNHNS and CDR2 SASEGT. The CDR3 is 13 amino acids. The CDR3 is CASSRTGYYEQYF. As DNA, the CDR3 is TGTGCCAGCAGCAGGACAGGGTACTACGAGCAGTACTTC.

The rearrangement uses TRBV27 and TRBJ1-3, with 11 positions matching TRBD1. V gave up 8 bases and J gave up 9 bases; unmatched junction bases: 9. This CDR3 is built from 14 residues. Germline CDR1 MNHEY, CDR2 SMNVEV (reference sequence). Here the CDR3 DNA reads TGTGCCAGCGGAAACCGGGACAGGGGGTCCACCATATATTTT. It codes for CASGNRDRGSTIYF.

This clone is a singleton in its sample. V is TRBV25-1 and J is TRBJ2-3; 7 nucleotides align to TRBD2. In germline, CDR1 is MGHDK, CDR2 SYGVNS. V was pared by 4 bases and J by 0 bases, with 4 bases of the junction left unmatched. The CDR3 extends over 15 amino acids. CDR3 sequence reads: CASSGEGISTDTQYF. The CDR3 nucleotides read TGTGCCAGCAGTGGGGAGGGTATTAGCACAGATACGCAGTATTTT.

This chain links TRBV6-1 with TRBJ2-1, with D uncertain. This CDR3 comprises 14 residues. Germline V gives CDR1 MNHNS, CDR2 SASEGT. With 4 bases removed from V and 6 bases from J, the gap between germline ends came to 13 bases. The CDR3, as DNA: TGTGCCAGCAGTGGGCAGAACCCCTCCAATGAGCAGTTCTTC. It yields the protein CASSGQNPSNEQFF.

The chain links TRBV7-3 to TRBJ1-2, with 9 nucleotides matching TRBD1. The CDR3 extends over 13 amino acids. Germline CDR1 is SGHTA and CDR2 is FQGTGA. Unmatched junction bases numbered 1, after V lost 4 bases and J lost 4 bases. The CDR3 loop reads CASSSTGGYGYTF. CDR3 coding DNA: TGTGCCAGCAGCTCGACAGGGGGCTATGGCTACACCTTC.

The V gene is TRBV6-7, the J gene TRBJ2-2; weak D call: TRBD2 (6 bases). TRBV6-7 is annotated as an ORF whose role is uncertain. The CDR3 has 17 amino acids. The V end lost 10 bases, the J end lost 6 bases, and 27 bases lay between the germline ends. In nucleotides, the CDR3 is TGTGCCATCCCCACCTGCGGGACCCCCGGCGGGGCCGGGGAGCTGTTTTTT. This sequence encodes CAIPTCGTPGGAGELFF.

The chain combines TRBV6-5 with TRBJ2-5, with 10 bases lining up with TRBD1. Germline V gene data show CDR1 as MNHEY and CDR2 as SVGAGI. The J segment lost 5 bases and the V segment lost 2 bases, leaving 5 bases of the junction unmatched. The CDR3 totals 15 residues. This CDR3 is CASSYPTGGGETQYF. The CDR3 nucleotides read TGTGCCAGCAGTTACCCGACAGGGGGCGGGGAGACCCAGTACTTC.

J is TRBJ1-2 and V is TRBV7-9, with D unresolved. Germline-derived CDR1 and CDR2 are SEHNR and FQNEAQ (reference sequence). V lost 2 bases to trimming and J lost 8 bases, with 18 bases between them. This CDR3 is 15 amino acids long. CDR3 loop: CASSLSGPAGSGYTF. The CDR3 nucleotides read TGTGCCAGCAGCTTAAGTGGCCCCGCGGGGAGCGGCTACACCTTC.

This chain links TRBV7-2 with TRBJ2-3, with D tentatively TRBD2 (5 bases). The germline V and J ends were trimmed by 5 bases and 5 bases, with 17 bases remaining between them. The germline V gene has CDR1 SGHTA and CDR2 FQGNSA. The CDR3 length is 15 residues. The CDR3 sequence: CASSGDFGRGDTQYF. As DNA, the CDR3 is TGTGCCAGCAGCGGAGACTTTGGGAGAGGAGATACGCAGTATTTT.

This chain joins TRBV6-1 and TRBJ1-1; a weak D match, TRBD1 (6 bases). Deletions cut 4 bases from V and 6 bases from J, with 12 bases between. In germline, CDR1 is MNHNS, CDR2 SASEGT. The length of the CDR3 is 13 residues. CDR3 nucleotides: TGTGCCAGCAGTGTAATCAGGGGCGCTGAAGCTTTCTTT. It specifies CASSVIRGAEAFF.

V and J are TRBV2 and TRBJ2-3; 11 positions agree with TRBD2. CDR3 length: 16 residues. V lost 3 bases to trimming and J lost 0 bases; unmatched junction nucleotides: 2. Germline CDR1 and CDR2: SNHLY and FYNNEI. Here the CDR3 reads CASSEGLAASTDTQYF. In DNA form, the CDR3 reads TGTGCCAGCAGTGAGGGACTAGCGGCTAGCACAGATACGCAGTATTTT.

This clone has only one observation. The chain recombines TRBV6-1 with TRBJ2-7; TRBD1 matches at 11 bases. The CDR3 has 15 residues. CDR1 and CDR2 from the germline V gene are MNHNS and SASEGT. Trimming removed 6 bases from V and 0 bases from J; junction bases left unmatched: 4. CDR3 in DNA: TGTGCCAGCAGGAGAGGGACAGGGGGCTCCTACGAGCAGTACTTC. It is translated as CASRRGTGGSYEQYF.

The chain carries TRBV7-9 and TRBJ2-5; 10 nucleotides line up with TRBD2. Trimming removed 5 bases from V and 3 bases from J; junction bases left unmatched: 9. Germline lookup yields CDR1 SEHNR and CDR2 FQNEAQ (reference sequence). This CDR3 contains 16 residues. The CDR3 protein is CASSPGRLAGEETQYF. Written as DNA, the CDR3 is TGTGCCAGCAGCCCAGGGCGCCTAGCGGGGGAAGAGACCCAGTACTTC.

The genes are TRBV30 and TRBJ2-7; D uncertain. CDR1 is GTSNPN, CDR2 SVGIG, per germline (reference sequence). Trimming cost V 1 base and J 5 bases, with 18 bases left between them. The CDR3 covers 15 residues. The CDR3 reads CAWSGAFIVANEQYF. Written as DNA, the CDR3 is TGTGCCTGGAGTGGGGCGTTTATCGTGGCAAACGAGCAGTACTTC.

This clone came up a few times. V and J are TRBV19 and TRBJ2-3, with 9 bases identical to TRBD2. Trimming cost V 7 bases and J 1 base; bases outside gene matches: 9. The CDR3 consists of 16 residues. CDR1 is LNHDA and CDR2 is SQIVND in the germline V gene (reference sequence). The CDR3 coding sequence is TGTGCCAGTAAGGAGCGGGGGGCCGTCCGCACAGATACGCAGTATTTT. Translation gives CASKERGAVRTDTQYF.

The CDR3 reads CASSLTGGPGNQPQHF. The CDR3 DNA is TGTGCCAGCAGTTTGACAGGGGGGCCTGGCAATCAGCCCCAGCATTTT. The gene calls are TRBV27 and TRBJ1-5; TRBD1 aligns across 9 bases. With V trimmed by 3 bases and J by 2 bases, 5 bases remained unmatched. This CDR3 is built from 16 residues. From germline, CDR1 is MNHEY and CDR2 SMNVEV (reference sequence).

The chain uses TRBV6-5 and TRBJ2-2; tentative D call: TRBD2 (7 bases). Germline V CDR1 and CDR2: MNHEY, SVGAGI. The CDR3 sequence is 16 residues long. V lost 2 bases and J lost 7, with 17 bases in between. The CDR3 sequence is CASSYPKGGGVGELFF. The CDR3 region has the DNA TGTGCCAGCAGTTACCCCAAGGGGGGGGGCGTCGGGGAGCTGTTTTTT.

The CDR3: CAWDTGQGLYEQYF. The CDR3, as DNA: TGTGCCTGGGATACGGGACAGGGCTTGTACGAGCAGTACTTC. The chain carries TRBV30 and TRBJ2-7; 9 positions agree with TRBD1. The CDR3 is 14 amino acids. V shed 5 bases and J 4 bases; nucleotides not matched to a gene: 9. Per germline, CDR1 GTSNPN and CDR2 SVGIG (reference sequence). Using reference TRBV30 and TRBJ2-7 for the parts outside the CDR3, the full variable domain is SQTIHQWPATLVQPVGSPLSLECTVEGTSNPNLYWYRQAAGRGLQLLFYSVGIGQISSEVPQNLSASRPQDRQFILSSKKLLLSDSGFYLCAWDTGQGLYEQYFGPGTRLTVT.

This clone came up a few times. The CDR3 loop reads CASSVGQGATEAFF. CDR3 bases: TGTGCCAGCAGCGTAGGGCAGGGCGCCACTGAAGCTTTCTTT. This chain links TRBV9 with TRBJ1-1, with D tentatively TRBD1 (5 bases). Trimming cost V 0 bases and J 4 bases, with 10 bases left between them. CDR1 is SGDLS and CDR2 is YYNGEE in the germline V gene. The CDR3 consists of 14 residues. Full variable domain (remainder filled in from reference TRBV9 and TRBJ1-1): DSGVTQTPKHLITATGQRVTLRCSPRSGDLSVYWYQQSLDQGLQFLIQYYNGEERAKGNILERFSAQQFPDLHSELNLSSLELGDSALYFCASSVGQGATEAFFGQGTRLTVV.

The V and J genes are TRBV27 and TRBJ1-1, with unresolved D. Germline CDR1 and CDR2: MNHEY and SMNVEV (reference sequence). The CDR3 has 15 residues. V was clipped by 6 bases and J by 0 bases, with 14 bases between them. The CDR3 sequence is CASSLRPLMNTEAFF. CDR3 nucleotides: TGTGCCAGCAGCCTCAGGCCGCTGATGAACACTGAAGCTTTCTTT.

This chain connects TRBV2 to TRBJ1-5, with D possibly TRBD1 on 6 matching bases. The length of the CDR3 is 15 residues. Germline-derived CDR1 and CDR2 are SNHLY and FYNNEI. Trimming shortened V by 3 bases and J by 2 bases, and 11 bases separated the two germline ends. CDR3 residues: CASSDRAGGNQPQHF. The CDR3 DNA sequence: TGTGCCAGCAGTGACCGGGCAGGGGGCAATCAGCCCCAGCATTTT.

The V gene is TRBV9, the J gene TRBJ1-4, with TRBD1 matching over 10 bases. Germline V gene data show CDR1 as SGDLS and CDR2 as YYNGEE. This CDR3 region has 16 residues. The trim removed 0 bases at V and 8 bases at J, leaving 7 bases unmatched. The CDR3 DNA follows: TGTGCCAGCAGCGTAGGGACAGGGGGGAGTGAGGAAAAACTGTTTTTT. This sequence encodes CASSVGTGGSEEKLFF.

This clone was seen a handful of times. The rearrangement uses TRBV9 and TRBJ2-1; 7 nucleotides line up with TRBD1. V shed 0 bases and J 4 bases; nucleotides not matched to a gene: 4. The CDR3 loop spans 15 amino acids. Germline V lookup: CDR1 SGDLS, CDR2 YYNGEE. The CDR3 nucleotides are TGTGCCAGCAGCGTAGAAGGGGGCCCTTACAATGAGCAGTTCTTC. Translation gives CASSVEGGPYNEQFF. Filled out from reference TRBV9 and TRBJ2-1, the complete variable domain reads DSGVTQTPKHLITATGQRVTLRCSPRSGDLSVYWYQQSLDQGLQFLIQYYNGEERAKGNILERFSAQQFPDLHSELNLSSLELGDSALYFCASSVEGGPYNEQFFGPGTRLTVL.

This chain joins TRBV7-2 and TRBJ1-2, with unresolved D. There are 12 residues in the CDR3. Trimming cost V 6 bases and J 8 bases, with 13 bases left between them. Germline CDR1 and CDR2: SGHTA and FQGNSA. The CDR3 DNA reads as TGTGCCAGCAGTCAGTTAGCGGGGGGCTACACCTTC. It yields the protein CASSQLAGGYTF.

CDR3 DNA sequence: TGTGCCAGCAGCTTGAGACAGGGGGCCTGGGGCTCCTACGAGCAGTACTTC. Amino acids: CASSLRQGAWGSYEQYF. The V and J genes are TRBV7-2 and TRBJ2-7, with 10 nucleotides matching TRBD1. Germline V CDR1 and CDR2: SGHTA, FQGNSA. V dropped 3 bases and J dropped 0; count of bases not matched to a gene: 8. The CDR3 contains 17 residues.

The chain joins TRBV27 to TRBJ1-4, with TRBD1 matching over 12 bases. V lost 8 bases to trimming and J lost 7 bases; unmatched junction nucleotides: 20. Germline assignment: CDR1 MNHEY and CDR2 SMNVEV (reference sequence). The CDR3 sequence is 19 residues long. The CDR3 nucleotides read TGTGCCAGCTCTACTACTTGGGACAGGGGGCGCGAAGGTGGTGAAAAACTGTTTTTT. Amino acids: CASSTTWDRGREGGEKLFF.

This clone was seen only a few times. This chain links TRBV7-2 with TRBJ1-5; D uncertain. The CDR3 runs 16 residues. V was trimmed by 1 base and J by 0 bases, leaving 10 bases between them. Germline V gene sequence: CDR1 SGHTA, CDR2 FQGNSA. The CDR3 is CASSLVAGSSNQPQHF. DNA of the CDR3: TGTGCCAGCAGCTTAGTTGCGGGGTCTAGCAATCAGCCCCAGCATTTT. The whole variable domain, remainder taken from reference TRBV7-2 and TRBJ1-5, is GAGVSQSPSNKVTEKGKDVELRCDPISGHTALYWYRQSLGQGLEFLIYFQGNSAPDKSGLPSDRFSAERTGGSVSTLTIQRTQQEDSAVYLCASSLVAGSSNQPQHFGDGTRLSIL.

The CDR3 DNA reads TGTGCCAGCAGCCCACCTCGGCGGGATGGCTACACCTTC. It specifies CASSPPRRDGYTF. This chain links TRBV4-2 with TRBJ1-2; D not resolved. The CDR3 loop spans 13 amino acids. CDR1 LGHNA and CDR2 YNFKEQ come from the germline V gene. Trimming took off 4 bases at V and 6 bases at J, with 12 bases between the two ends.

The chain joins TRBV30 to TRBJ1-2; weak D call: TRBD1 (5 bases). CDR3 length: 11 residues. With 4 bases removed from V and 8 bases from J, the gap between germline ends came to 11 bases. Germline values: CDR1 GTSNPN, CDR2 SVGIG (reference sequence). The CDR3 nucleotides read TGTGCCTGGACAGGGTATGGGGGCTACACCTTC. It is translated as CAWTGYGGYTF.